These 14 T cell receptor beta chains originate from one sample sequenced in a study of lymphopenia after photon versus proton radiotherapy (dated by TCRdb to about 2019). The receptor library was made with the immunoSEQ multiplex PCR assay. Imported from immuneACCESS, the table was reduced by TCRdb to in-frame sequences with V and J called. These copies leave out some clones; in studies compared against another copy, an unresolved V gene accounts for under half, and the cause of the remainder is not known. This sample comprises 150,000 or so clones, 70% to 90% of them detected only once. The ten largest clones add up to around 4.5% of the sample. This specimen was peripheral blood, taken from a patient treated with photon-based radiotherapy. The receptors were sampled from a man in his fifties or sixties with gastric cancer.

The gene calls are TRBV29-1 and TRBJ2-2; no clear D. Germline V gene data show CDR1 as SQVTM and CDR2 as ANQGSEA. The CDR3 has 13 residues. V was cut by 7 bases and J by 0 bases, with 9 bases left in between. The CDR3 spells CSGVRPNTGELFF. CDR3 in DNA: TGCAGCGGAGTCAGGCCGAACACCGGGGAGCTGTTTTTT.

The chain carries TRBV5-1 and TRBJ2-7; 12 bases map to TRBD2. CDR1 and CDR2 (germline): SGHRS, YFSETQ. The CDR3 covers 15 residues. Unmatched junction bases numbered 1, after V lost 0 bases and J lost 3 bases. The CDR3 protein is CASSLVTSGSYEQYF. The CDR3 DNA follows: TGCGCCAGCAGCTTGGTGACTAGCGGGAGCTACGAGCAGTACTTC.

This sequence joins TRBV4-1 and TRBJ1-1; 10 positions match TRBD1. The CDR3 extends over 19 amino acids. The V and J ends lost 1 base and 4 bases, in that order; junction bases with no gene match: 15. The germline gives CDR1 MGHRA, CDR2 YSYEKL. The CDR3 DNA reads TGCGCCAGCAGCCAAGTGATTTCTCGGACAGGGGGATTTTTCACTGAAGCTTTCTTT. It specifies CASSQVISRTGGFFTEAFF.

V is TRBV29-1 and J is TRBJ2-5, with 7 bases that match TRBD2. V shed 1 base, J shed 7 bases, and the junction held 9 bases outside the gene matches. Germline lookup yields CDR1 SQVTM and CDR2 ANQGSEA. CDR3 length equals 14 residues. CDR3 amino acids: CSVEGPGGKGTQYF. CDR3 DNA: TGCAGCGTTGAAGGTCCGGGAGGAAAGGGGACCCAGTACTTC.

The chain is built from TRBV5-1 and TRBJ1-1; D unclear. The V end lost 0 bases, the J end lost 4 bases, and 13 bases lay between the germline ends. The CDR3 totals 15 residues. Germline CDR1 and CDR2: SGHRS and YFSETQ. CDR3 sequence (DNA): TGCGCCAGCAGCTTGGTGGACTGGGGTTCCACTGAAGCTTTCTTT. The encoded protein is CASSLVDWGSTEAFF.

The V gene is TRBV6-7, the J gene TRBJ1-4, with TRBD1 matching 7 bases. TRBV6-7 is annotated as an ORF whose role is uncertain. CDR3 length: 16 residues. V was pared by 6 bases and J by 3 bases, with 10 bases of the junction left unmatched. CDR3 amino acids: CASRPGQFCPNEKLFF. The CDR3 DNA follows: TGTGCCAGCAGACCGGGACAGTTTTGCCCTAATGAAAAACTGTTTTTT.

The genes are TRBV4-1 and TRBJ2-3, with D possibly matching TRBD1 (5 bases). CDR1 and CDR2 from the germline V gene are MGHRA and YSYEKL. Trimming stripped 5 bases from V and 6 bases from J, with 15 bases between. The CDR3 contains 14 residues. CDR3 sequence: CASSKAPGSDTQYF. CDR3 nucleotide sequence: TGCGCCAGCAGCAAGGCCCCAGGGTCTGATACGCAGTATTTT.

The CDR3 protein is CASSMLGDTFSNQPQHF. DNA for the CDR3: TGTGCCAGTAGTATGCTGGGAGACACATTTAGCAATCAGCCCCAGCATTTT. The chain carries TRBV19 and TRBJ1-5; unclear D gene. With 3 bases removed from V and 0 bases from J, the gap between germline ends came to 15 bases. The CDR3 sequence is 17 residues long. The V gene's germline CDR1 is LNHDA and CDR2 SQIVND (reference sequence).

CDR3 bases: TGTGCCAGCACCATCTCCCCAAGGGACGATGAGCAGTTCTTC. This encodes CASTISPRDDEQFF. The chain recombines TRBV28 with TRBJ2-1; D possibly uses TRBD1 or TRBD2 (5 bases each). Trimming pared 7 bases from V and 8 bases from J, leaving 18 bases between. Germline lookup yields CDR1 MDHEN and CDR2 SYDVKM. The CDR3 contains 14 residues.

The CDR3 coding sequence is TGTGCCAGTAGTATCTCGGGACAGACGAACACTGAAGCTTTCTTT. This sequence encodes CASSISGQTNTEAFF. The chain recombines TRBV19 with TRBJ1-1; the match to TRBD1 covers 7 bases. This CDR3 is 15 amino acids long. CDR1 is LNHDA, CDR2 SQIVND, per germline (reference sequence). The J segment lost 1 base and the V segment lost 3 bases, leaving 5 bases of the junction unmatched.

The CDR3 spells CASSKAGVPYEQYF. The CDR3 region has the DNA TGTGCCAGCAGCAAAGCGGGGGTGCCCTACGAGCAGTACTTC. The J gene is TRBJ2-7, the V gene TRBV6-5; 8 nucleotides agree with TRBD2. The CDR3 contains 14 residues. Germline CDR1 reads MNHEY; CDR2 reads SVGAGI. V lost 6 bases, J lost 2 bases, and 6 bases stayed unmatched.

The chain recombines TRBV19 with TRBJ1-1; weak D call: TRBD1 (6 bases). CDR1 is LNHDA and CDR2 is SQIVND in the germline V gene (reference sequence). The CDR3 contains 14 residues. V was cut by 6 bases and J by 1 base, with 12 bases left in between. CDR3 DNA: TGTGCCAGTAGGGACAGAACAGAGAACACTGAAGCTTTCTTT. Encoded protein: CASRDRTENTEAFF.

This rearrangement joins TRBV11-3 to TRBJ2-3; D possibly corresponds to TRBD1 (5 bases). Per germline, CDR1 SGHNT and CDR2 YENEEA. The CDR3 loop spans 14 amino acids. V lost 7 bases, J lost 3 bases, and 14 bases lay in between. The CDR3 spells CASTKGVGTDTQYF. CDR3 DNA: TGTGCCAGCACCAAAGGGGTAGGGACAGATACGCAGTATTTT.

This clone was counted only a few times. The chain has TRBV13 and TRBJ1-1, with 8 bases lining up with TRBD1. J gave up 6 bases and V 0 bases, and 15 bases lay outside the gene matches. This CDR3 comprises 18 residues. CDR1 PRHDT and CDR2 FYEKMQ come from the germline V gene (reference sequence). The CDR3 sequence is CASSLGRTLRDRYAEAFF. In DNA form, the CDR3 reads TGTGCCAGCAGCTTAGGACGGACTCTCAGGGACAGGTATGCTGAAGCTTTCTTT. The full variable domain, completed using reference TRBV13 and TRBJ1-1, is AAGVIQSPRHLIKEKRETATLKCYPIPRHDTVYWYQQGPGQDPQFLISFYEKMQSDKGSIPDRFSAQQFSDYHSELNMSSLELGDSALYFCASSLGRTLRDRYAEAFFGQGTRLTVV.